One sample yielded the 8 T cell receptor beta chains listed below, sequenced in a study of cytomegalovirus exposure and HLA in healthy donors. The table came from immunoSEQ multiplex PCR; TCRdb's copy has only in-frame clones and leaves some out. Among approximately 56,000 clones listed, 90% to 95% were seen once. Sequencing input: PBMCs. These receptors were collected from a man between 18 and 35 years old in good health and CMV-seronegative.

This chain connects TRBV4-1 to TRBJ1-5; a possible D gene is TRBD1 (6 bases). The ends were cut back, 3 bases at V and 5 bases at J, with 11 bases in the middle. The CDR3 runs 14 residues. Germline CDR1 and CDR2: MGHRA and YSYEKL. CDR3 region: CASSQYRADQPQHF. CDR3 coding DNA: TGCGCCAGCAGCCAGTACAGGGCCGATCAGCCCCAGCATTTT.

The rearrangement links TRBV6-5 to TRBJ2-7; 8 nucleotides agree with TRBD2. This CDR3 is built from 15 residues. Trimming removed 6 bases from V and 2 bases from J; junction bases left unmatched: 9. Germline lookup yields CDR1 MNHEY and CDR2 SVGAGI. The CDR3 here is CASRKTSGVTYEQYF. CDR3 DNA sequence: TGTGCCAGCAGAAAAACTAGCGGAGTAACCTACGAGCAGTACTTC.

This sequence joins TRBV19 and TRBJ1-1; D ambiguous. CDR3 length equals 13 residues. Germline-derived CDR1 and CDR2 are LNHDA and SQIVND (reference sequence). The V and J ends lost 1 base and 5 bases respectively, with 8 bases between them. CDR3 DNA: TGTGCCAGTAGTATAGTATCGGGGACTGAAGCTTTCTTT. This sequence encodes CASSIVSGTEAFF.

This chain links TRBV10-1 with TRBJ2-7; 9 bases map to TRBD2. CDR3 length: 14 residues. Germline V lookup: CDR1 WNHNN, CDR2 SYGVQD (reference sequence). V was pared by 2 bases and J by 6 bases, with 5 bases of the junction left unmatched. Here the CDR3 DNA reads TGCGCCAGCAGTGAGATAGCGGGAGCTGCCGAGCAGTACTTC. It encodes CASSEIAGAAEQYF.

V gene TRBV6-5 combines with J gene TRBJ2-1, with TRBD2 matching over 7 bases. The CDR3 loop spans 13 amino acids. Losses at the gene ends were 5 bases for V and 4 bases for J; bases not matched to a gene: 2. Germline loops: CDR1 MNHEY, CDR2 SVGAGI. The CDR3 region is CASSRAGYNEQFF. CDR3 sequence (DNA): TGTGCCAGCAGTAGAGCGGGATACAATGAGCAGTTCTTC.

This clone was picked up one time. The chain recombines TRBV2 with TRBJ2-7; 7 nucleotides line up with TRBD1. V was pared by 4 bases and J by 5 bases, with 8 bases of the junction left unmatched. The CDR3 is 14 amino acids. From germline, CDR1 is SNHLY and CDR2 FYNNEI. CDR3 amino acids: CASSGGQFAHEQYF. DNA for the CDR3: TGTGCCAGCAGTGGGGGACAGTTCGCCCACGAGCAGTACTTC. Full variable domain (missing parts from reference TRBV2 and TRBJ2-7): EPEVTQTPSHQVTQMGQEVILRCVPISNHLYFYWYRQILGQKVEFLVSFYNNEISEKSEIFDDQFSVERPDGSNFTLKIRSTKLEDSAMYFCASSGGQFAHEQYFGPGTRLTVT.

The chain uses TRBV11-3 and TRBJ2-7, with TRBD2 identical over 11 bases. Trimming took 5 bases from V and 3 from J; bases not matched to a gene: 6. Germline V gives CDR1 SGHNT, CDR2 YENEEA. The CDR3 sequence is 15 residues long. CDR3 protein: CASSHGLAGSYEQYF. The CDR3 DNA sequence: TGTGCCAGCAGCCACGGACTAGCGGGCAGCTACGAGCAGTACTTC.

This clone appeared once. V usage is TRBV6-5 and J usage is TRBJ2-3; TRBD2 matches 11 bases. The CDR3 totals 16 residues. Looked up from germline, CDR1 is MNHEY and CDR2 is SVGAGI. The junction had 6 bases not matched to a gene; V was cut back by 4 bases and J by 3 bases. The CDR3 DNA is TGTGCCAGCAGTTCAACCTGGACTAGCGGGACAGATACGCAGTATTTT. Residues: CASSSTWTSGTDTQYF.